This T cell receptor beta chain was identified in a study of Graves' ophthalmopathy and Graves' hyperthyroidism. From RNA, the CDR3 regions of TCR beta chains were amplified and sequenced. HTBI-primed first-round RT-PCR preceded second-round multiplex PCR. From the multiplex PCR reads, TCRdb called clonotypes with MiXCR, one entry per CDR3 protein. Of hundreds of thousands of distinct CDR3 sequences in the sample, about 38% were seen once. V gave up 0 bases and J gave up 5 bases; unmatched junction bases: 7. The V gene's germline CDR1 is MGHRA and CDR2 YSYEKL. The length of the CDR3 is 16 residues. Source material: peripheral blood. The source is an adult man with Graves' ophthalmopathy. The chain is built from TRBV4-1 and TRBJ2-5, with 9 bases that match TRBD1. Written as DNA, the CDR3 is TGCGCCAGCAGCCAAGATGGGGACAGGGCCCGGGAGACCCAGTACTTC. This translates into CASSQDGDRARETQYF.